The T cell receptor (beta chain) under discussion was sequenced for a study of OX40 agonist ivuxolimab in advanced cancers. Looking at the study overall: The patients received ivuxolimab by intravenous route every 2 weeks at 0.01 to 10 mg/kg. Enrollees could have had prior anti-PD-1, anti-PD-L1 or anti-CTLA-4 therapy, which more than 30% had received. Overall study results and limits: Clonal expansion was among the lowest in partial responders at 0.1-3.0 mg/kg, especially CD8+. Circulating CD4+ and CD8+ T cells showed clonal expansion by week 6 at 0.1 to 3.0 mg/kg.

Measured with immunoSEQ multiplex PCR; TCRdb has only the in-frame clones, and not every one. The data show 6,500 to 9,000 clones, 70% to 75% seen once. This CDR3 region has 15 residues. After removal of 5 bases from V and 6 bases from J, the junction contained 8 bases not matched to a gene. Germline V gene data show CDR1 as SGHVS and CDR2 as FNYEAQ. A note on this clone: Its antigen remains unidentified.

The sequence came from an adult with an advanced solid tumor such as melanoma, head and neck, liver or kidney cancer. V is TRBV7-6 and J is TRBJ2-1, with 9 bases fitting TRBD1. The source material was CD4+ or CD8+ T cells sorted from blood, sampled in a trial of the OX40 agonist ivuxolimab. CDR3 bases: TGTGCCAGCAGCCGGACAGGGGCCGGTATCAATGAGCAGTTCTTC. Translating it yields CASSRTGAGINEQFF.